Listed below are T cell receptor beta chains from one sample, sequenced in a study of T-cell memory formation after mild COVID-19. One entry per CDR3 protein, called by TCRdb with MiXCR from the 5' RACE reads. The repertoire consists of hundreds of thousands of distinct CDR3 sequences, with 17% occurring once and the leading ten covering about 8.1%. The sample consisted of PBMCs or a T cell subset sorted from them (not recorded which). The origin of the receptors is an adult woman who had mild COVID-19 (a few samples of this study predate the infection). Cell type and time point are not known. Both conserved end residues are part of each CDR3. A D gene is named only where the DNA matches it firmly. Clone size is not always given. Where it is, it says once, few, many or a class for expanded clones.

TRBV7-2,TRBJ1-4,-,TRBD1,TGTGCCAGTAACCGGGACAGGGGTGAAAAACTGTTTTTT,CASNRDRGEKLFF
TRBV6-5,TRBJ1-2,-,-,TGTGCCAGCAGTTACTCGTATCGAGGAGAGTATGGCTACACCTTC,CASSYSYRGEYGYTF
TRBV6-5,TRBJ2-4,few,-,TGTGCCAGCAGTTACCTAAGGGACTCAGCCAAAAACATTCAGTACTTC,CASSYLRDSAKNIQYF
TRBV24-1,TRBJ1-2,-,-,TGTGCCACCAGTCCAGCCCACTATTCGGGGGATGGCTACACCTTC,CATSPAHYSGDGYTF
TRBV2,TRBJ1-5,-,-,TGTGCCAGCAGCCCACAGGGATATCAGCCCCAGCATTTT,CASSPQGYQPQHF
TRBV7-2,TRBJ2-2,few,TRBD2,TGTGCCAGCAGCTTAGGTGGGCTAGCGGGAGTCTTAACCGGGGAGCTGTTTTTT,CASSLGGLAGVLTGELFF
TRBV18,TRBJ2-2,few,TRBD2,TGTGCCAGCTCACCGAGAAGTAGGACTAGCGCGAACACCGGGGAGCTGTTTTTT,CASSPRSRTSANTGELFF
TRBV29-1,TRBJ1-1,-,-,TGCAGCGTCATTATCTTTGGGTTAAAGAACACTGAAGCTTTCTTT,CSVIIFGLKNTEAFF
TRBV6-2/TRBV6-3,TRBJ2-3,-,TRBD2,TGTGCCAGCAGTTACCCTAGGCTAGCGGGAAGCACAGATACGCAGTATTTT,CASSYPRLAGSTDTQYF
TRBV12-3/TRBV12-4,TRBJ2-2,few,TRBD1,TGTGCCAGCAGTTTGAGCCAACAGGGGACCGGGGAGCTGTTTTTT,CASSLSQQGTGELFF
TRBV20-1,TRBJ2-1,-,TRBD2,TGCAGTGCTAGACTACACCTAGCGGCCTCTGCGGGAGAGCAGTTCTTC,CSARLHLAASAGEQFF
TRBV5-5,TRBJ2-5,-,TRBD2,TGTGCCAGCAGCTTAACCGGACTAGCGGGGGGGCTCGGCGCCCAGTACTTC,CASSLTGLAGGLGAQYF
TRBV7-2,TRBJ1-1,-,-,TGTGCCAGCAGCCCCCCGCGGCTGAACACTGAAGCTTTCTTT,CASSPPRLNTEAFF
TRBV14,TRBJ2-2,few,-,TGTGCCAGCAGCCCTACGGGCAGGGAACCCGGGGAGCTGTTTTTT,CASSPTGREPGELFF
TRBV7-9,TRBJ1-4,few,-,TGTGCCAGCAGCTCCGACCTGGCGAGGCGAAGTGAAAAACTGTTTTTT,CASSSDLARRSEKLFF
TRBV6-2/TRBV6-3,TRBJ2-7,few,-,TGTGCCAGCAGTTACCCCCTTTCCTACGAGCAGTACTTC,CASSYPLSYEQYF
TRBV11-2,TRBJ1-5,-,-,TGTGCCAGCAGCTTAACAGGGCATCAGCCCCAGCATTTT,CASSLTGHQPQHF
TRBV3-1,TRBJ2-3,-,TRBD2,TGTGCCAGCAGCCTTGGGACTAGCGGCAATCAAGATACGCAGTATTTT,CASSLGTSGNQDTQYF
TRBV9,TRBJ2-3,-,TRBD2,TGTGCCAGCAGAGCGGGTAGCGGGAGGGAAGATACGCAGTATTTT,CASRAGSGREDTQYF
TRBV4-1,TRBJ2-7,few,-,TGCGCCAGCAGCCAAGCCCGGGACGCATGGTACGAGCAGTACTTC,CASSQARDAWYEQYF
TRBV5-1,TRBJ2-7,few,-,TGCGCCAGCAGCGCCACTCGCGGAGTTACCTACGAGCAGTACTTC,CASSATRGVTYEQYF
TRBV4-1,TRBJ2-5,many,-,TGCGCCAGCAGCCGGACGGGACTCGAAGAGACCCAGTACTTC,CASSRTGLEETQYF
TRBV24-1,TRBJ2-3,few,-,TGTGCCACCAGTGATCCCCCCCCTGGAACAGATACGCAGTATTTT,CATSDPPPGTDTQYF
TRBV29-1,TRBJ2-7,-,-,TGCAGCGTTGTTGGGAGCTCCTACGAGCAGTACTTC,CSVVGSSYEQYF